The 9 T cell receptor beta chains below come from one sample, sequenced in a study of cytomegalovirus exposure and HLA in healthy donors. PCR employed 60 Vbeta and 13 Jbeta primers. Using immunoSEQ multiplex PCR, the repertoire was profiled, and TCRdb retains in-frame clones only, with some absent. The ten most abundant clones cover around 0.7% of a sample with some 200,000 clones. Material for sequencing was PBMCs. All receptors derive from a boy aged 5-17 years in good health and CMV-seronegative.

The genes are TRBV2 and TRBJ1-4; D remains ambiguous. The CDR3 is 13 amino acids. V was clipped by 6 bases and J by 5 bases, with 10 bases between them. Germline CDR1 reads SNHLY; CDR2 reads FYNNEI. CDR3 DNA: TGTGCCAGCAGGCGCGGGCCCAATGAAAAACTGTTTTTT. Its translation is CASRRGPNEKLFF.

V usage is TRBV6-5 and J usage is TRBJ2-7; D might be TRBD1 (5 bases). CDR1 is MNHEY, CDR2 SVGAGI, per germline. The CDR3 spans 14 residues. Trimming shortened V by 2 bases and J by 5 bases, and 13 bases separated the two germline ends. The CDR3 reads CASSYDRARDEQYF. CDR3 coding DNA: TGTGCCAGCAGTTACGATAGGGCCAGGGACGAGCAGTACTTC.

V usage is TRBV7-9 and J usage is TRBJ2-5; 11 bases fit TRBD2. CDR1 and CDR2 from the germline V gene are SEHNR and FQNEAQ (reference sequence). The CDR3 loop spans 15 amino acids. The V gene end was trimmed by 5 bases and the J gene end by 4 bases; junction bases not matched to a gene: 6. CDR3: CASSQGLAAPETQYF. CDR3 coding DNA: TGTGCCAGCAGCCAGGGACTAGCGGCTCCAGAGACCCAGTACTTC.

CDR3 residues: CASSLGGPPGELFF. The CDR3 nucleotides are TGTGCCAGCAGCTTAGGGGGGCCCCCGGGGGAGCTGTTTTTT. This rearrangement joins TRBV11-2 to TRBJ2-2; D is possibly TRBD1 (6 bases). CDR1 is SGHAT and CDR2 is FQNNGV in the germline V gene. The CDR3 extends over 14 amino acids. Trimming pared 1 base from V and 8 bases from J, leaving 11 bases between.

The V and J genes are TRBV4-1 and TRBJ2-5; a weak D match, TRBD2 (6 bases). The CDR3 contains 15 residues. Deletions cut 3 bases from V and 1 base from J, with 12 bases between. Per germline, CDR1 MGHRA and CDR2 YSYEKL. The CDR3 here is CASSQQRDSQETQYF. The CDR3 DNA is TGCGCCAGCAGCCAGCAACGGGACTCCCAAGAGACCCAGTACTTC.

The rearrangement joins TRBV6-6 to TRBJ1-4; 9 nucleotides agree with TRBD1. The trim removed 5 bases at V and 7 bases at J, leaving 8 bases unmatched. The CDR3 has 15 residues. Germline lookup yields CDR1 MNHNY and CDR2 SVGAGI (reference sequence). The DNA of the CDR3 is TGTGCCAGCAGTAGAACAGGGGGCGCGGCTGAAAAACTGTTTTTT. Translating it yields CASSRTGGAAEKLFF.

J is TRBJ1-1 and V is TRBV15, with no clear D. This CDR3 has 14 residues. V was clipped by 5 bases and J by 2 bases, with 12 bases between them. The germline gives CDR1 LNHNV, CDR2 YYDKDF (reference sequence). The CDR3 DNA is TGTGCCACCAGCGCCGACCCGGGTAACACTGAAGCTTTCTTT. It encodes CATSADPGNTEAFF.

The chain uses TRBV11-2 and TRBJ2-7, with 7 bases matching TRBD1. The CDR3 length is 16 residues. Germline V gene data show CDR1 as SGHAT and CDR2 as FQNNGV. The ends lost 5 bases at V and 4 bases at J; junction bases unmatched: 14. CDR3 sequence reads: CASSPVAGGPGYEQYF. The CDR3 DNA reads TGTGCCAGCAGCCCCGTGGCAGGGGGACCCGGATACGAGCAGTACTTC.

This sequence joins TRBV19 and TRBJ2-3; TRBD1 is a possible D gene (6 bases). This CDR3 has 15 amino acids. V was clipped by 1 base and J by 6 bases, with 14 bases between them. Germline values: CDR1 LNHDA, CDR2 SQIVND (reference sequence). The CDR3 here is CASSIVNRVGDTQYF. The CDR3 DNA sequence: TGTGCCAGTAGTATAGTAAACAGGGTTGGCGATACGCAGTATTTT.